The subject of this entry is one T cell receptor beta chain. The data originate from a study of blood T cell repertoires in COVID-19. Only in-frame clones appear in the TCRdb table, and some are missing; sequencing was by immunoSEQ multiplex PCR. This sample has about 90,000 clones, with 92% found just once. The V segment lost 5 bases and the J segment 1 base; nucleotides outside the gene matches: 12. In germline, CDR1 is SEHNR, CDR2 FQNEAQ (reference sequence). The CDR3 has 18 residues. Sequenced: peripheral blood. This chain links TRBV7-9 with TRBJ2-5, with TRBD2 matching 11 bases. The clonotype originates from a woman between 55 and 75 years old with active COVID-19. Written as DNA, the CDR3 is TGTGCCAGCAGCCTGACTAGCGGGGTGCCTGGCCTCCAAGAGACCCAGTACTTC. As protein: CASSLTSGVPGLQETQYF.